A single sample gave rise to the 7 T cell receptor beta chains below, sequenced in a study of T-cell memory formation after mild COVID-19. A single record per CDR3 protein comes from TCRdb applying MiXCR to the 5' RACE reads. The sample contains roughly 130,000 distinct CDR3 sequences, approximately 15% of which appear only once. Specimen: PBMCs or a T cell subset sorted from them (not recorded which). These receptors all come from an adult woman who had mild COVID-19 (a few samples of this study predate the infection). Cell type and time point are not known.

The rearrangement joins TRBV7-9 to TRBJ1-1; possible D gene TRBD1, 5 bases. This CDR3 contains 16 residues. CDR1 and CDR2 (germline): SEHNR, FQNEAQ (reference sequence). Trimming took 5 bases from V and 4 from J, leaving 20 bases between them. In nucleotides, the CDR3 is TGTGCCAGCAGCGAGCTACTTAGGGGCCACAGCACTGAAGCTTTCTTT. Translating it yields CASSELLRGHSTEAFF.

J is TRBJ2-2 and V is TRBV12-3 or TRBV12-4, with 11 bases lining up with TRBD2. Trimming removed 5 bases from V and 5 bases from J; junction bases left unmatched: 10. This CDR3 is built from 17 residues. CDR3 loop: CASSPLGGLAATGELFF. The CDR3 nucleotides read TGTGCCAGCAGTCCACTCGGGGGACTAGCGGCAACCGGGGAGCTGTTTTTT.

Only a few counts were recorded for this clonotype. The chain carries TRBV9 and TRBJ1-2; D possibly corresponds to TRBD1 (5 bases). This CDR3 has 16 amino acids. The germline gives CDR1 SGDLS, CDR2 YYNGEE. V dropped 0 bases and J dropped 4 bases, with 16 bases sitting between them. CDR3 residues: CASSVESRGRGYGYTF. In DNA form, the CDR3 reads TGTGCCAGCAGCGTAGAGTCGCGGGGCCGTGGCTATGGCTACACCTTC.

This clonotype has just a few counts. This chain links TRBV20-1 with TRBJ2-3, with 8 bases matching TRBD2. The CDR3 covers 15 residues. V trimming: 5 bases; J trimming: 4 bases; junction bases outside the gene matches: 11. Germline V lookup: CDR1 DFQATT, CDR2 SNEGSKA (reference sequence). DNA for the CDR3: TGCAGTGCTCTTCGGGGGGGCAGGTCTCCAGATACGCAGTATTTT. Protein: CSALRGGRSPDTQYF.

V is TRBV7-3 and J is TRBJ2-3; 8 positions match TRBD2. Trimming at V came to 6 bases and at J to 1 base, leaving 6 bases not matched to a gene. Germline values: CDR1 SGHTA, CDR2 FQGTGA. The CDR3 length is 15 residues. The CDR3 loop is CASRPGGAGTDTQYF. CDR3 bases: TGTGCCAGCAGACCCGGGGGGGCCGGCACAGATACGCAGTATTTT.

The sample holds many counts of this clonotype. The rearrangement links TRBV5-1 to TRBJ1-1, with D possibly matching TRBD1 (5 bases). The CDR3 is 14 amino acids. Germline V gives CDR1 SGHRS, CDR2 YFSETQ. V dropped 0 bases and J dropped 4 bases, with 10 bases sitting between them. CDR3 sequence: CASSLAAGGTEAFF. CDR3 nucleotides: TGCGCCAGCAGCTTGGCCGCGGGGGGCACTGAAGCTTTCTTT.

The chain uses TRBV3-1 and TRBJ1-6, with D hard to call. V was clipped by 8 bases and J by 1 base, with 12 bases between them. Germline V CDR1 and CDR2: LGHDT, YNNKEL (reference sequence). This CDR3 spans 15 amino acids. The CDR3 spells CASRKGNSYNSPLHF. CDR3 nucleotide sequence: TGTGCCAGCCGAAAGGGAAATTCCTATAATTCACCCCTCCACTTT.